The sequence of this T cell receptor (beta chain) was determined in a study of blood T cell repertoires in COVID-19. Study background: Italy, Spain and the United States were the sources of the convalescent and acute COVID-19 samples. T cells, B-cell-depleted T cells, or PBMCs provided the cDNA or gDNA that served as material.

Germline loops: CDR1 SEHNR, CDR2 FQNEAQ (reference sequence). The CDR3 totals 14 residues. V dropped 1 base and J dropped 5 bases, with 11 bases sitting between them. This clone was recorded a few times. Source study methods: Amplification of reference gene primers provided the estimated nucleated cell counts. Sequencing used immunoSEQ multiplex PCR; TCRdb keeps in-frame clones, though not all of them. That table supplies the V and J calls and clone size; D and trimming were determined from the DNA. The repertoire includes 100,000 to 150,000 clones, more than 70% of them detected once, and less than 3.5% sits in the top ten. Seattle patient enrollment occurred during active infection, with longitudinal follow-up thereafter.

The origin of this receptor is a woman older than 75 with COVID-19, enrolled during active disease. V gene TRBV7-9 combines with J gene TRBJ2-5; D gene uncertain. Sequencing was performed on peripheral blood. The CDR3 spells CASSLDSRWETQYF. CDR3 in DNA: TGTGCCAGCAGCTTAGATTCCAGGTGGGAGACCCAGTACTTC. Based on the CDR3 plus reference TRBV7-9 and TRBJ2-5, the full variable domain is DTGVSQNPRHKITKRGQNVTFRCDPISEHNRLYWYRQTLGQGPEFLTYFQNEAQLEKSRLLSDRFSAERPKGSFSTLEIQRTEQGDSAMYLCASSLDSRWETQYFGPGTRLLVL.